In this sample, the clone carrying this TCR beta chain turned up many times. Its antigen is undetermined. This sample was taken from a study of T cell repertoires in cytomegalovirus infection. The CDR3 is made up of 14 amino acids. Trimming stripped 5 bases from V and 3 bases from J, with 11 bases between. Germline lookup yields CDR1 SGHTA and CDR2 FQGNSA. Each CDR3 protein is one row after TCRdb ran MiXCR on the reads. The sample comprises hundreds of thousands of distinct CDR3 sequences, roughly a third of which are singletons, and 15% to 20% rests with the top ten. The genes are TRBV7-2 and TRBJ2-1; D is unresolved. The sequenced sample was cultured PBMCs, obtained from culture after CMV antigen stimulation. This TCR was sampled from a human donor in good health (CMV status not recorded). Some clones in this sample may be carry-over from other donors' samples. The CDR3 is CASSGVGYYNEQFF. The CDR3 DNA is TGTGCCAGCAGCGGGGTAGGCTACTACAATGAGCAGTTCTTC.